Described below is a single TCR beta chain sequence and its context. This sample was included in a study of blood T cell repertoires in COVID-19. The CDR3 sequence is 12 residues long. Germline CDR1 SGHTA, CDR2 FQGNSA. Trimming left V 1 base short and J 7 bases short, with 7 bases between. Per the authors' pipeline: Amplified reference gene primers provided the basis for estimating nucleated cell counts. Assay used: immunoSEQ multiplex PCR; TCRdb lists only in-frame clones, some missing. V and J calls plus clone size are reproduced from that table; the DNA served to infer D and trimming. The top ten hold 5.5% to 8% of the sample, which has more than 140,000 clones, 84% seen once.

This TCR came from a woman aged 45-65 years in a cohort sampled during active or convalescent COVID-19. Sequencing was performed on peripheral blood. V gene TRBV7-2 combines with J gene TRBJ1-2; D possibly corresponds to TRBD1 (5 bases). The CDR3 nucleotides are TGTGCCAGCAGCTTAGGGACAAGTGGCTACACCTTC. This gives the protein CASSLGTSGYTF.